The clone carrying this T cell receptor beta chain is medium-sized within its sample. Its specificity is unknown. This entry is derived from a study of long-term antiretroviral therapy in people with HIV. Study conclusions and caveats: An increase in diversity followed ART, yet levels stayed below transplant donor controls.

Run at survey level, the immunoSEQ assay was version v3.0. Roughly 40,000-50,000 T-cell genomes per sample were the sequencing target. The method was immunoSEQ multiplex PCR; TCRdb's version includes in-frame clones alone and lacks a portion of them. The sample lists tens of thousands of clones; 65% to 85% were seen once. The CDR3 is 17 residues long. Sequenced here: unsorted PBMCs, sampled 3 years after starting antiretroviral therapy. The gene calls are TRBV21-1 and TRBJ1-4. TRBV21-1 is marked as a pseudogene. The TCR originated in a man aged 50 to 59 with HIV. The DNA for the CDR3 is TGTGCCAGCAGCAAAGCGCTTTTGGGGGGCCCTAATGAAAAACTGTTTTTT. Its translation: CASSKALLGGPNEKLFF.